These 3 T cell receptor beta chains came from one sample sequenced in a study of T cells after yellow fever vaccination. Each CDR3 protein gets one entry after TCRdb re-called the 5' RACE reads with MiXCR. This sample has about 220,000 distinct CDR3 sequences; around 3.1% occur once, and the top ten carry approximately 3.5%. Sequenced here: CD4+ T cells sorted from PBMCs, sampled 10 days after the yellow fever booster vaccination. These receptors originate from a man aged 18 to 30 who received the YFV17D yellow fever vaccine.

This clonotype has a count of ten or more. V and J are TRBV5-4 and TRBJ2-1; 9 bases map to TRBD2. The CDR3 extends over 15 amino acids. CDR1 and CDR2 from the germline V gene are SGHNT and YYREEE (reference sequence). V trimming: 0 bases; J trimming: 4 bases; junction bases outside the gene matches: 2. In DNA form, the CDR3 reads TGTGCCAGCAGCTTGGATAGCGGGGGATACAATGAGCAGTTCTTC. It encodes CASSLDSGGYNEQFF.

This clonotype appeared many times. This chain connects TRBV24-1 to TRBJ2-2; TRBD1 aligns across 7 bases. CDR3 length: 16 amino acids. The germline V gene has CDR1 KGHDR and CDR2 SFDVKD. Trimming took 5 bases from V and 5 from J; bases not matched to a gene: 10. CDR3 amino acids: CATSAPGTEKTGELFF. As DNA, the CDR3 is TGTGCCACCAGTGCCCCCGGGACAGAAAAAACCGGGGAGCTGTTTTTT.

This clonotype was found many times. This chain connects TRBV7-3 to TRBJ2-3; 8 bases fit TRBD1. There are 15 residues in the CDR3. With 2 bases clipped from V and 1 base from J, the junction kept 2 bases outside the gene matches. Germline CDR1 and CDR2: SGHTA and FQGTGA. CDR3 residues: CASSLQGAGTDTQYF. The CDR3 DNA reads as TGTGCCAGCAGCTTACAGGGGGCGGGCACAGATACGCAGTATTTT.